Below are 7 T cell receptor beta chains sequenced from a single sample in a study of response to subunit inactivated influenza vaccine. TCRdb re-analysed the RT-PCR reads in MiXCR, keeping a single row per CDR3 protein. The data show about 540,000 distinct CDR3 sequences, with roughly a quarter seen just once and 2.8% held by the top ten. The same specimen was also included in a second study, on T cells expressing NK-cell markers. Per that study: In generating TCR beta cDNA, 5'RACE template switching with UMIs was used.

Here the sequenced sample was CD4+ T cells sorted from PBMCs, taken 11 to 12 days after vaccination. Every receptor here comes from a man aged 45-65 years who received an inactivated influenza vaccine.

The chain uses TRBV5-1 and TRBJ2-5; 16 positions match TRBD2. This CDR3 comprises 15 residues. From germline, CDR1 is SGHRS and CDR2 YFSETQ. V lost 3 bases, J lost 5 bases, and 1 base stayed unmatched. CDR3 nucleotides: TGCGCCAGCAGCTCGGGACTAGCGGGAGGGGAGACCCAGTACTTC. This codes for CASSSGLAGGETQYF.

This clonotype was observed a handful of times. This chain connects TRBV12-3 or TRBV12-4 to TRBJ2-7, with 7 bases fitting TRBD1. V was pared by 5 bases and J by 2 bases, with 9 bases of the junction left unmatched. The CDR3 has 15 residues. The CDR3 sequence is CASSPRQGLTYEQYF. As DNA, the CDR3 is TGTGCCAGCAGTCCACGACAGGGTCTAACCTACGAGCAGTACTTC.

The rearrangement joins TRBV15 to TRBJ2-2, with 7 nucleotides matching TRBD2. This CDR3 is built from 16 residues. Trimming cost V 4 bases and J 4 bases; bases outside gene matches: 9. CDR1 and CDR2 from the germline V gene are LNHNV and YYDKDF (reference sequence). CDR3 bases: TGTGCCACCAGCAAAGGGGCTAGCGGTTTCACCGGGGAGCTGTTTTTT. Translating it yields CATSKGASGFTGELFF.

The CDR3 is CASSLGQSLEKLFF. The CDR3, as DNA: TGTGCCAGCAGCTTAGGGCAGTCTTTGGAAAAACTGTTTTTT. V is TRBV7-9 and J is TRBJ1-4; D is ambiguous. The CDR3 loop spans 14 amino acids. V was cut by 1 base and J by 8 bases, with 11 bases left in between. In germline, CDR1 is SEHNR, CDR2 FQNEAQ (reference sequence).

V gene TRBV7-9 combines with J gene TRBJ2-6; tentative D call: TRBD1 (5 bases). Trimming took off 4 bases at V and 4 bases at J, with 17 bases between the two ends. From germline, CDR1 is SEHNR and CDR2 FQNEAQ (reference sequence). The CDR3 has 17 residues. CDR3 DNA: TGTGCCAGCAGCTGGGATATCAGGGTATCCGGGGCCAACGTCCTGACTTTC. This codes for CASSWDIRVSGANVLTF.

The table lists this clonotype with a few counts. The V gene is TRBV4-2, the J gene TRBJ2-5; D perhaps matches TRBD2 (5 bases). This CDR3 is built from 15 residues. Trimming left V 3 bases short and J 3 bases short, with 14 bases between. Germline V gene sequence: CDR1 LGHNA, CDR2 YNFKEQ. The CDR3 nucleotides are TGTGCCAGCAGCCAGGAAACTAGACGAGAAGAGACCCAGTACTTC. It yields the protein CASSQETRREETQYF.

This clonotype has more than one count but fewer than ten. The gene calls are TRBV7-9 and TRBJ2-7, with D possibly being TRBD1 (5 bases). The CDR3 is 13 residues long. V was trimmed by 6 bases and J by 3 bases, leaving 12 bases between them. CDR1 is SEHNR and CDR2 is FQNEAQ in the germline V gene (reference sequence). CDR3 residues: CASRPLDNYEQYF. The CDR3 DNA follows: TGTGCCAGCAGACCCTTGGACAACTACGAGCAGTACTTC.